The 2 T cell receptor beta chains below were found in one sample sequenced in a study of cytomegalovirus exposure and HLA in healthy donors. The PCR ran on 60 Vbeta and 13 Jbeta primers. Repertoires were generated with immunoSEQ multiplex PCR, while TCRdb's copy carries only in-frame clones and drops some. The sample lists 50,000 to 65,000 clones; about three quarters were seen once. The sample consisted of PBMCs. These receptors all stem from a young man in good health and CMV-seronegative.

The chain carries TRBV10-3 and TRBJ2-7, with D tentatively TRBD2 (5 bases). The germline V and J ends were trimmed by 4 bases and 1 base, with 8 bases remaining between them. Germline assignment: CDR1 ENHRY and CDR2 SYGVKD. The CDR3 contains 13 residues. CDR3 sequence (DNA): TGTGCCATCAGTGGGACTGTTTCCTACGAGCAGTACTTC. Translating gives CAISGTVSYEQYF.

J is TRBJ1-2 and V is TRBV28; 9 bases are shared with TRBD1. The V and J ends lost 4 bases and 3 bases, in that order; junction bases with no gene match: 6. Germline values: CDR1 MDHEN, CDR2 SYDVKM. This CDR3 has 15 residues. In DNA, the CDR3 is TGTGCCAGCAGTTCCGGGACAGGGTTTGACTATGGCTACACCTTC. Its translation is CASSSGTGFDYGYTF.